These 6 T cell receptor beta chains were all obtained from the same sample, sequenced in a study of blood T cell repertoires in COVID-19. Assay used: immunoSEQ multiplex PCR; TCRdb lists only in-frame clones, some missing. The data show about 140,000 clones, roughly 86% seen once. Material: peripheral blood. All receptors come from a man aged 50 or older with active or convalescent COVID-19.

The sample holds one count of this clone. The CDR3 spells CASTSGGASTDTQYF. The CDR3 nucleotides are TGTGCCAGCACCTCCGGGGGGGCGAGCACAGATACGCAGTATTTT. The V and J genes are TRBV5-4 and TRBJ2-3; 8 bases match TRBD2. Germline V gene sequence: CDR1 SGHNT, CDR2 YYREEE (reference sequence). The CDR3 totals 15 residues. Trimming removed 6 bases from V and 0 bases from J; junction bases left unmatched: 6.

This clone was counted a single time. The chain joins TRBV12-5 to TRBJ2-5; the D gene is possibly TRBD1 (5 bases). Germline V gene data show CDR1 as LGHNT and CDR2 as FRNRAP. The germline V and J ends were trimmed by 5 bases and 2 bases, with 9 bases remaining between them. CDR3 length: 13 amino acids. The CDR3 here is CASGTGFQETQYF. The CDR3 region has the DNA TGTGCTAGTGGTACAGGTTTTCAAGAGACCCAGTACTTC. Complete variable domain (other parts from reference TRBV12-5 and TRBJ2-5): DARVTQTPRHKVTEMGQEVTMRCQPILGHNTVFWYRQTMMQGLELLAYFRNRAPLDDSGMPKDRFSAEMPDATLATLKIQPSEPRDSAVYFCASGTGFQETQYFGPGTRLLVL.

Here the CDR3 DNA reads TGCGCCAGCAGCCCGCCACTAGGAGCGGATACGCAGTATTTT. Translating it yields CASSPPLGADTQYF. The chain combines TRBV5-1 with TRBJ2-3; TRBD2 might be the D (5 bases). The CDR3 consists of 14 residues. From germline, CDR1 is SGHRS and CDR2 YFSETQ. V was pared by 4 bases and J by 6 bases, with 15 bases between.

This chain uses TRBV10-3 with TRBJ2-3; possibly TRBD2 for D (6 bases). The CDR3 runs to 15 residues. Germline assignment: CDR1 ENHRY and CDR2 SYGVKD. V was pared by 7 bases and J by 1 base, with 15 bases between. CDR3 loop: CAITPTSSRTDTQYF. CDR3 coding DNA: TGTGCCATCACCCCCACTAGCTCCCGCACAGATACGCAGTATTTT.

In DNA form, the CDR3 reads TGTGCCAGCTCACCTGGGACAGGGAACACCGGGGAGCTGTTTTTT. It yields the protein CASSPGTGNTGELFF. The rearrangement joins TRBV18 to TRBJ2-2, with TRBD1 matching 8 bases. This CDR3 contains 15 residues. CDR1 and CDR2 from the germline V gene are KGHSH and LQKENI. The J segment lost 1 base and the V segment lost 3 bases, leaving 1 base of the junction unmatched.

V and J are TRBV6-5 and TRBJ2-1, with D possibly matching TRBD2 (6 bases). CDR3 size: 15 residues. Germline V gives CDR1 MNHEY, CDR2 SVGAGI. Trimming took 6 bases from V and 0 from J, leaving 12 bases between them. In DNA form, the CDR3 reads TGTGCCAGCAGCTTTAGCGGCAGCTCCTACAATGAGCAGTTCTTC. Translated: CASSFSGSSYNEQFF.